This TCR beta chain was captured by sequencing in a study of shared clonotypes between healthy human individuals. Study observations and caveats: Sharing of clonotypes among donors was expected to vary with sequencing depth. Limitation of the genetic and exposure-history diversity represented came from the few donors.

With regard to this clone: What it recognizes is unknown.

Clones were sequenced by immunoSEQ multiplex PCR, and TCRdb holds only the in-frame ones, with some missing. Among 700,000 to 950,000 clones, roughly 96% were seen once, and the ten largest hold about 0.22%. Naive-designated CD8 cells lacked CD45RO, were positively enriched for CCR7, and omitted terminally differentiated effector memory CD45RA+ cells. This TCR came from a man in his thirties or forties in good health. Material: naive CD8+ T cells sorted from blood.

The CDR3 nucleotides are TGTGCCAGCAGCTTGTGGGGCAATGAAGCTTTCTTT. Protein: CASSLWGNEAFF. V is TRBV5-5 and J is TRBJ1-1; D is perhaps TRBD1 (5 bases). CDR3 length: 12 residues. The germline V gene has CDR1 SGHKS and CDR2 YYEKEE (reference sequence). Trimming took 1 base from V and 7 from J, leaving 8 bases between them.